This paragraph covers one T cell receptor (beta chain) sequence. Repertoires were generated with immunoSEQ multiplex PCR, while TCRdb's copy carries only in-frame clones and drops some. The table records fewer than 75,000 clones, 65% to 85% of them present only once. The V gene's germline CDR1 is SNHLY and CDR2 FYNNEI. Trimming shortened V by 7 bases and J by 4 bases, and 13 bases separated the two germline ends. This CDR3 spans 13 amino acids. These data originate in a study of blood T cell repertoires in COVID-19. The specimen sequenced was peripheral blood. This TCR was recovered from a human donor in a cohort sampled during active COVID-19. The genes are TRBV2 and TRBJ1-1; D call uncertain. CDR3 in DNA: TGTGCCAGCAATCCCTCACAGAGCACTGAAGCTTTCTTT. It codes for CASNPSQSTEAFF.